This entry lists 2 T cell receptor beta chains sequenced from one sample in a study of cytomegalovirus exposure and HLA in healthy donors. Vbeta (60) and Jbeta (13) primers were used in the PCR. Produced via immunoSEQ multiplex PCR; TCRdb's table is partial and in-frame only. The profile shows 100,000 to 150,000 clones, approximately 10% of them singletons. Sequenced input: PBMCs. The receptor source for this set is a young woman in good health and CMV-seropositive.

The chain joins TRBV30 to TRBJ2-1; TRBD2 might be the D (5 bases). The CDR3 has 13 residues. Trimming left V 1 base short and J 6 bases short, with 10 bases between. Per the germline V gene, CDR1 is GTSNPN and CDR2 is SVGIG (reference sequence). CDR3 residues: CAWSEGSSNEQFF. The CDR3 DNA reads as TGTGCCTGGAGTGAAGGGAGTTCCAATGAGCAGTTCTTC.

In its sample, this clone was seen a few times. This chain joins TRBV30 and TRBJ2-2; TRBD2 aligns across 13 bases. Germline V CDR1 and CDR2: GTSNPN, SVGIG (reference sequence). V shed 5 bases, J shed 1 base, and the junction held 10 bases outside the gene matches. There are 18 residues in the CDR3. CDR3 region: CAWQRGLAGNLNTGELFF. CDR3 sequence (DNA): TGTGCCTGGCAACGGGGACTAGCGGGGAACCTGAACACCGGGGAGCTGTTTTTT.